The 16 T cell receptor beta chains below were found in one sample sequenced in a study of a mutant IDH1 vaccine in newly diagnosed glioma. Documented time point: week 5, during vaccination. Mutant IDH1 20-mer peptide, at 300 ug, made up each vaccine dose, with topical imiquimod. Antigens for these TCRs are unknown. Sequencing used immunoSEQ multiplex PCR; TCRdb keeps in-frame clones, though not all of them. The profile shows 38,000 or so clones, approximately 93% of them singletons. Material: PBMCs, obtained from a glioma patient whose treatment included an IDH1 peptide vaccine. The receptors were sampled from a man aged 50 or older with glioma.

This chain joins TRBV7-6 and TRBJ2-3; 9 positions agree with TRBD2. With 1 base clipped from V and 4 bases from J, the junction kept 9 bases outside the gene matches. Germline V CDR1 and CDR2: SGHVS, FNYEAQ. This CDR3 has 17 amino acids. The CDR3: CASSLGAGGPGADTQYF. The CDR3 DNA reads TGTGCCAGCAGCTTAGGGGCGGGAGGGCCTGGGGCAGATACGCAGTATTTT.

The genes are TRBV19 and TRBJ1-6; unclear D gene. CDR3 length: 15 amino acids. Trimming left V 3 bases short and J 0 bases short, with 6 bases between. The germline V gene has CDR1 LNHDA and CDR2 SQIVND (reference sequence). The CDR3 sequence: CASSIASSYNSPLHF. CDR3 DNA: TGTGCCAGTAGTATCGCCAGCTCCTATAATTCACCCCTCCACTTT.

CDR3 residues: CASSPSGRESMNTEAFF. As DNA, the CDR3 is TGTGCCAGCAGCCCTAGTGGTCGGGAGTCAATGAACACTGAAGCTTTCTTT. This rearrangement joins TRBV7-6 to TRBJ1-1; no clear D gene. CDR1 is SGHVS and CDR2 is FNYEAQ in the germline V gene. V lost 5 bases to trimming and J lost 0 bases, with 19 bases between them. This CDR3 has 17 residues.

The V gene is TRBV6-4, the J gene TRBJ1-6; D uncertain. The CDR3 has 14 residues. Germline assignment: CDR1 MRHNA and CDR2 SNTAGT. V was trimmed by 4 bases and J by 4 bases, leaving 8 bases between them. For the CDR3, the DNA is TGTGCCAGCAGTGCGGACGGTTATAATTCACCCCTCCACTTT. The encoded protein is CASSADGYNSPLHF.

This clone appeared a single time. The rearrangement links TRBV19 to TRBJ1-2; D is perhaps TRBD1 (5 bases). V was pared by 6 bases and J by 7 bases, with 12 bases between. Per the germline V gene, CDR1 is LNHDA and CDR2 is SQIVND (reference sequence). The CDR3 is 12 amino acids. For the CDR3, the DNA is TGTGCCAGTAGCGACCCCAGGGCTGGCTACACCTTC. Translating gives CASSDPRAGYTF. The complete variable domain, with remaining parts taken from reference TRBV19 and TRBJ1-2, reads DGGITQSPKYLFRKEGQNVTLSCEQNLNHDAMYWYRQDPGQGLRLIYYSQIVNDFQKGDIAEGYSVSREKKESFPLTVTSAQKNPTAFYLCASSDPRAGYTFGSGTRLTVV.

The V call is TRBV9, the J call TRBJ1-2; 10 bases line up with TRBD1. Per the germline V gene, CDR1 is SGDLS and CDR2 is YYNGEE. The CDR3 loop spans 14 amino acids. Trimming removed 3 bases from V and 3 bases from J; junction bases left unmatched: 2. The CDR3 sequence: CASSAGQGDYGYTF. The CDR3 region has the DNA TGTGCCAGCAGCGCAGGACAGGGGGACTATGGCTACACCTTC.

The V and J genes are TRBV4-1 and TRBJ1-2, with 8 bases matching TRBD1. J lost 6 bases, V lost 1 base, and 10 bases had no gene match. Germline-derived CDR1 and CDR2 are MGHRA and YSYEKL. The CDR3 consists of 16 residues. CDR3 region: CASSQVRQGLQDGYTF. The CDR3 bases are TGCGCCAGCAGCCAAGTGAGACAGGGGCTCCAGGATGGCTACACCTTC.

This sequence joins TRBV30 and TRBJ2-3; weak D call: TRBD2 (5 bases). CDR3 size: 10 residues. Germline V gene lookup returns CDR1 GTSNPN and CDR2 SVGIG (reference sequence). The V end was cut by 5 bases, the J end by 5 bases, with 5 bases between. DNA for the CDR3: TGTGCCTGGGGGAGAGATACGCAGTATTTT. It encodes CAWGRDTQYF.

This sequence joins TRBV15 and TRBJ1-1; 9 bases match TRBD1. Germline CDR1 reads LNHNV; CDR2 reads YYDKDF (reference sequence). The CDR3 contains 16 residues. J lost 0 bases, V lost 4 bases, and 6 bases had no gene match. CDR3 DNA: TGTGCCACCAGCACGGGGACAGGGATATTGAACACTGAAGCTTTCTTT. It translates to CATSTGTGILNTEAFF. Variable domain in full (rest from reference TRBV15 and TRBJ1-1): DAMVIQNPRYQVTQFGKPVTLSCSQTLNHNVMYWYQQKSSQAPKLLFHYYDKDFNNEADTPDNFQSRRPNTSFCFLDIRSPGLGDTAMYLCATSTGTGILNTEAFFGQGTRLTVV.

The rearrangement links TRBV15 to TRBJ2-6, with 8 nucleotides matching TRBD1. Germline CDR1 LNHNV, CDR2 YYDKDF (reference sequence). The CDR3 consists of 18 residues. Trimming removed 5 bases from V and 1 base from J; junction bases left unmatched: 10. CDR3 DNA sequence: TGTGCCACCAGCCCCCGGGACAGGTTCCTATCTGGGGCCAACGTCCTGACTTTC. Its translation: CATSPRDRFLSGANVLTF.

The V call is TRBV29-1, the J call TRBJ2-1, with a tentative D call TRBD2 (5 bases). This CDR3 comprises 14 residues. CDR1 SQVTM and CDR2 ANQGSEA come from the germline V gene. With 2 bases removed from V and 6 bases from J, the gap between germline ends came to 14 bases. The DNA for the CDR3 is TGCAGCGTTGAATATAGGCTAGCCCTCAATGAGCAGTTCTTC. This translates into CSVEYRLALNEQFF.

CDR3 amino acids: CASSWSGTAFYEQYF. CDR3 DNA sequence: TGTGCCAGCAGCTGGTCCGGGACAGCGTTCTACGAGCAGTACTTC. This sequence joins TRBV7-2 and TRBJ2-7; 7 positions agree with TRBD1. This CDR3 contains 15 residues. CDR1 is SGHTA and CDR2 is FQGNSA in the germline V gene. Trimming took 4 bases from V and 3 from J; bases not matched to a gene: 9.

V gene TRBV4-1 combines with J gene TRBJ1-2; a weak D match, TRBD1 (5 bases). This CDR3 region has 16 residues. The V and J ends lost 0 bases and 7 bases respectively, with 18 bases between them. Germline V gene data show CDR1 as MGHRA and CDR2 as YSYEKL. CDR3 nucleotides: TGCGCCAGCAGCCAAGATTCCGCAGCAGGGCGCAGTGGCTACACCTTC. This sequence encodes CASSQDSAAGRSGYTF.

CDR3 residues: CASSDSGGWEQYF. The CDR3 bases are TGTGCCAGCAGTGATAGCGGGGGCTGGGAGCAGTACTTC. The chain links TRBV27 to TRBJ2-7, with 9 bases matching TRBD2. V lost 5 bases, J lost 7 bases, and 6 bases stayed unmatched. The CDR3 extends over 13 amino acids. Germline V gives CDR1 MNHEY, CDR2 SMNVEV (reference sequence).

This clone occurred once. The chain is built from TRBV4-1 and TRBJ1-4; 8 bases are a match to TRBD1. J gave up 4 bases and V 2 bases, and 3 bases lay outside the gene matches. CDR3 length equals 15 residues. Germline CDR1 is MGHRA and CDR2 is YSYEKL. The CDR3 protein is CASSQLQGVNEKLFF. CDR3 nucleotide sequence: TGCGCCAGCAGCCAATTACAGGGGGTTAATGAAAAACTGTTTTTT.

This chain joins TRBV9 and TRBJ1-3, with 9 bases aligning to TRBD1. J gave up 2 bases and V 4 bases, and 4 bases lay outside the gene matches. The CDR3 consists of 15 residues. The germline CDR1 and CDR2 sequences are SGDLS and YYNGEE. CDR3 DNA sequence: TGTGCCAGCAGCCAAACAGGGGGCACTGGAAACACCATATATTTT. Protein sequence: CASSQTGGTGNTIYF.